This is a list of T cell receptor beta chains from one sample in a study of sequential checkpoint blockade in melanoma. Profiling relied on immunoSEQ multiplex PCR, and the TCRdb table lists in-frame clones only, not all of them. This sample yields some 4,700 clones, of which approximately 30% are seen a single time; more than 20% belongs to the top ten. The sequenced sample was tumor tissue (inferred from file names), obtained from a patient given nivolumab and ipilimumab in sequence. The source is a human donor with melanoma. Each CDR3 is given with its conserved first and last residue. The D gene is left open where the match is weak. Where a row states a size, it is once, few, many or the class of an expanded clone; other rows omit it.

J	length	V	D	size	DNA	CDR3
TRBJ1-1	12	TRBV9	NA	medium-sized	TGTGCCAGCCACTCGGAAATTTTGGAAGCTTTCTTT	CASHSEILEAFF
TRBJ1-4	14	TRBV9	TRBD1	NA	TGTGCCAGCAGCGTGGGGACAGGGGGTGAAAAACTGTTTTTT	CASSVGTGGEKLFF
TRBJ2-2	16	TRBV12-5	NA	few	TGTGCCAGCGGTCCGATAAGCGGAGGGAACACCGGGGAGCTGTTTTTT	CASGPISGGNTGELFF
TRBJ2-7	15	TRBV30	NA	few	TGTGCCTGGAGCGGGCGAGGAGTGGTCTTCTACGAGCAGTACTTC	CAWSGRGVVFYEQYF
TRBJ1-2	16	TRBV11-3	TRBD1	many	TGTGCCAGCAGCTCCATCCACGGGACAGATAACTATGGCTACACCTTC	CASSSIHGTDNYGYTF
TRBJ1-2	14	TRBV11-3	TRBD1	many	TGTGCCAGCAGCTTGGGGACAGGGACATATGGCTACACCTTC	CASSLGTGTYGYTF
TRBJ1-2	13	TRBV6-8	TRBD1	NA	TGTGCCAGCAGCCGACAGGGTTCCTATGGCTACACCTTC	CASSRQGSYGYTF
TRBJ1-1	13	TRBV6-8	TRBD1	few	TGTGCCAGCAGTTACGAGGGGGCAGGTGAAGCTTTCTTT	CASSYEGAGEAFF
TRBJ2-5	14	TRBV6-8	NA	few	TGTGCCAGCAGTTACCCCAGCACCAGTGGGACCCAGTACTTC	CASSYPSTSGTQYF
TRBJ1-5	13	TRBV30	NA	NA	TGTGCCTGGACCAGGGGAGGCAATCAGCCCCAGCATTTT	CAWTRGGNQPQHF
TRBJ2-1	15	TRBV11-3	TRBD2	few	TGTGCCAGCAGCCGATATAGCGGGACAAACAATGAGCAGTTCTTC	CASSRYSGTNNEQFF
TRBJ2-3	16	TRBV18	TRBD2	NA	TGTGCCAGCTCATTGTCCGGGACTAGCGGCACAGATACGCAGTATTTT	CASSLSGTSGTDTQYF
TRBJ2-1	13	TRBV6-8	TRBD2	NA	TGTGCCATCAGTTCACCCTTAGCGGGAGAGCAGTTCTTC	CAISSPLAGEQFF
TRBJ2-7	17	TRBV11-3	TRBD2	many	TGTGCCAGCAGCTTGGGTGTTGGTAGCGGGATTTTCTACGAGCAGTACTTC	CASSLGVGSGIFYEQYF
TRBJ2-4	14	TRBV5-1	NA	NA	TGCGCCAGCAGCTTAGGGGAGGCGGGAAACATTCAGTACTTC	CASSLGEAGNIQYF
TRBJ2-3	14	TRBV6-8	TRBD1	few	TGTGCCAGCAGACAACAGGGGGCAGGGGATACGCAGTATTTT	CASRQQGAGDTQYF
TRBJ2-2	15	TRBV6-8	NA	few	TGTGCCAGCAGTTACTTTTCCCCTCGCCCCGGGGAGCTGTTTTTT	CASSYFSPRPGELFF
TRBJ2-2	14	TRBV5-1	NA	NA	TGCGCCAGCAGCTTGGGGCAGCTAACCGGGGAGCTGTTTTTT	CASSLGQLTGELFF
TRBJ2-1	14	TRBV19	TRBD2	NA	TGTGCCAGTAGATTGACTAGCGGGACATTTGAGCAGTTCTTC	CASRLTSGTFEQFF
TRBJ1-2	13	TRBV29-1	NA	NA	TGCAGCGTTGGGGGGGGAGGTAACTATGGCTACACCTTC	CSVGGGGNYGYTF
TRBJ2-7	14	TRBV11-3	NA	few	TGTGCCAGCAGCACCCGGGCCCGGGATTACGAGCAGTACTTC	CASSTRARDYEQYF
TRBJ2-1	13	TRBV6-8	NA	NA	TGTGCCAGCAGTCTCCTAGGGGGGAATGAGCAGTTCTTC	CASSLLGGNEQFF